The 24 T cell receptor beta chains given below trace back to one sample, sequenced in a study of blood T cell repertoires in COVID-19. Sequencing used immunoSEQ multiplex PCR; TCRdb keeps in-frame clones, though not all of them. The sample has 250,000 or so clones; about 85% are singletons. Material for sequencing was peripheral blood. The receptors come from a man younger than 30 with active or convalescent COVID-19.

The gene calls are TRBV19 and TRBJ2-1; TRBD1 aligns across 7 bases. From germline, CDR1 is LNHDA and CDR2 SQIVND (reference sequence). The CDR3 covers 14 residues. The V segment lost 5 bases and the J segment 4 bases; nucleotides outside the gene matches: 5. This chain's CDR3 is CASSVRTGYNEQFF. The CDR3 DNA follows: TGTGCCAGTAGTGTGAGGACAGGTTACAATGAGCAGTTCTTC.

J is TRBJ1-1 and V is TRBV7-6; 7 nucleotides align to TRBD1. The CDR3 spans 16 residues. CDR1 is SGHVS, CDR2 FNYEAQ, per germline. After removal of 6 bases from V and 5 bases from J, the junction contained 15 bases not matched to a gene. CDR3 residues: CASSSLGTEKGTEAFF. For the CDR3, the DNA is TGTGCCAGCAGTTCACTTGGGACAGAAAAGGGGACTGAAGCTTTCTTT.

The chain links TRBV29-1 to TRBJ2-7; 8 bases are shared with TRBD1. In germline, CDR1 is SQVTM, CDR2 ANQGSEA. There are 13 residues in the CDR3. The junction had 9 bases not matched to a gene; V was cut back by 7 bases and J by 4 bases. CDR3 residues: CSARGTGGYEQYF. The DNA for the CDR3 is TGCAGCGCCCGGGGGACAGGAGGTTACGAGCAGTACTTC.

The table lists this clone with a count of one. This chain uses TRBV5-8 with TRBJ1-5; D perhaps matches TRBD1 (6 bases). Germline V CDR1 and CDR2: SGHTS, YDEGEE. V was clipped by 4 bases and J by 2 bases, with 13 bases between them. The CDR3 runs to 15 residues. CDR3 in amino acids: CASSSGTRGNQPQHF. In DNA, the CDR3 is TGTGCCAGCAGCAGCGGGACAAGGGGCAATCAGCCCCAGCATTTT.

This chain uses TRBV7-2 with TRBJ2-3; D ambiguous. Trimming took off 0 bases at V and 5 bases at J, with 9 bases between the two ends. The CDR3 sequence is 14 residues long. Germline V gene data show CDR1 as SGHTA and CDR2 as FQGNSA. The CDR3 bases are TGTGCCAGCAGCTTAGCGAGGTTCAAAGATACGCAGTATTTT. Translating it yields CASSLARFKDTQYF.

The chain joins TRBV9 to TRBJ1-6; 8 nucleotides line up with TRBD1. Germline assignment: CDR1 SGDLS and CDR2 YYNGEE. The ends lost 2 bases at V and 4 bases at J; junction bases unmatched: 5. The CDR3 is 16 residues long. CDR3 sequence reads: CASSVDRGPYNSPLHF. In DNA, the CDR3 is TGTGCCAGCAGCGTCGACAGGGGCCCTTATAATTCACCCCTCCACTTT.

The rearrangement links TRBV18 to TRBJ1-4, with 8 nucleotides matching TRBD1. V lost 4 bases to trimming and J lost 2 bases; unmatched junction nucleotides: 6. CDR1 is KGHSH and CDR2 is LQKENI in the germline V gene. The CDR3 contains 16 residues. The CDR3 region has the DNA TGTGCCAGCTCACGTGGACAGGGTGGGACTAATGAAAAACTGTTTTTT. Its protein product is CASSRGQGGTNEKLFF.

The genes are TRBV7-8 and TRBJ1-2, with 9 bases that match TRBD1. Germline V gene lookup returns CDR1 SGHVS and CDR2 FQNEAQ. J gave up 2 bases and V 5 bases, and 9 bases lay outside the gene matches. This CDR3 region has 16 residues. CDR3 DNA sequence: TGTGCCAGCAGCCCCTGGACAGGGGCAGAGAACTATGGCTACACCTTC. Encoded protein: CASSPWTGAENYGYTF.

The chain is built from TRBV27 and TRBJ1-6; D is uncertain. Germline V gives CDR1 MNHEY, CDR2 SMNVEV (reference sequence). The CDR3 totals 15 residues. Trimming cost V 5 bases and J 2 bases, with 10 bases left between them. CDR3 coding DNA: TGTGCCAGCAGTCCGGGAGGTGCCTATAATTCACCCCTCCACTTT. As protein: CASSPGGAYNSPLHF.

At least ten counts were recorded for this clone. V usage is TRBV10-3 and J usage is TRBJ1-5; D is perhaps TRBD1 (5 bases). This CDR3 spans 14 amino acids. V was cut by 5 bases and J by 3 bases, with 11 bases left in between. Germline V lookup: CDR1 ENHRY, CDR2 SYGVKD. CDR3: CAISHDSLNQPQHF. CDR3 bases: TGTGCCATCAGTCATGACAGCCTCAATCAGCCCCAGCATTTT.

The chain recombines TRBV7-2 with TRBJ1-2; possibly TRBD1 for D (6 bases). The length of the CDR3 is 14 residues. V lost 1 base to trimming and J lost 7 bases, with 13 bases between them. Per germline, CDR1 SGHTA and CDR2 FQGNSA. The CDR3 sequence: CASSLGQGSVGYTF. The DNA of the CDR3 is TGTGCCAGCAGCTTAGGTCAGGGGAGTGTTGGCTACACCTTC.

The chain joins TRBV5-1 to TRBJ1-2, with no clear D. V lost 1 base and J lost 6, with 7 bases in between. Germline V CDR1 and CDR2: SGHRS, YFSETQ. CDR3 length: 12 residues. In DNA form, the CDR3 reads TGCGCCAGCAGCTTGCGGGGAAATGGCTACACCTTC. It is translated as CASSLRGNGYTF.

The rearrangement joins TRBV19 to TRBJ2-1; D gene uncertain. Trimming cost V 7 bases and J 0 bases, with 13 bases left between them. Germline V gene lookup returns CDR1 LNHDA and CDR2 SQIVND (reference sequence). The CDR3 length is 15 residues. The CDR3 region is CASNRGRSSYNEQFF. The CDR3 bases are TGTGCCAGTAATCGCGGCAGATCCTCCTACAATGAGCAGTTCTTC.

The chain joins TRBV19 to TRBJ2-6, with D maybe TRBD1 (6 bases). Trimming removed 7 bases from V and 3 bases from J, with 19 bases in between. Per germline, CDR1 LNHDA and CDR2 SQIVND (reference sequence). The CDR3 is 17 amino acids. The CDR3, as DNA: TGTGCCAGTACCCCAGACAGGAAGGGCAGTGGGGCCAACGTCCTGACTTTC. Translated, it gives CASTPDRKGSGANVLTF.

The CDR3: CASSTTPEGPQHF. CDR3 coding DNA: TGTGCCAGCAGCACCACACCGGAGGGGCCCCAGCATTTT. The V call is TRBV7-3, the J call TRBJ1-5; D is unclear. Germline assignment: CDR1 SGHTA and CDR2 FQGTGA. Trimming left V 5 bases short and J 9 bases short, with 14 bases between. The CDR3 has 13 amino acids.

The rearrangement joins TRBV19 to TRBJ2-5, with D perhaps TRBD2 (6 bases). CDR3 length: 13 amino acids. Germline V CDR1 and CDR2: LNHDA, SQIVND (reference sequence). With 8 bases removed from V and 4 bases from J, the gap between germline ends came to 14 bases. CDR3 residues: CASSLPGGETQYF. CDR3 nucleotide sequence: TGTGCCAGTTCCCTCCCCGGGGGAGAGACCCAGTACTTC.

This chain connects TRBV19 to TRBJ1-4, with unresolved D. Per the germline V gene, CDR1 is LNHDA and CDR2 is SQIVND (reference sequence). The CDR3 loop spans 14 amino acids. V lost 9 bases, J lost 7 bases, and 18 bases lay in between. CDR3 region: CASQMVFGGEKLFF. For the CDR3, the DNA is TGTGCCAGCCAAATGGTGTTTGGCGGTGAAAAACTGTTTTTT.

This clone was counted a few times. This chain uses TRBV7-2 with TRBJ1-1, with 7 nucleotides matching TRBD1. The junction had 7 bases not matched to a gene; V was cut back by 6 bases and J by 6 bases. The CDR3 length is 13 residues. Germline CDR1 SGHTA, CDR2 FQGNSA. The DNA for the CDR3 is TGTGCCAGCAGTGGACAGGTAATAGCTGAAGCTTTCTTT. Its translation: CASSGQVIAEAFF.

V and J are TRBV25-1 and TRBJ1-6; TRBD1 aligns across 12 bases. This CDR3 is built from 18 residues. Per the germline V gene, CDR1 is MGHDK and CDR2 is SYGVNS. Losses at the gene ends were 2 bases for V and 10 bases for J; bases not matched to a gene: 12. CDR3 in DNA: TGTGCCAGCAGTGAAAAGGGGGACAGGGGGCTTATGGAGTCACCCCTCCACTTT. Residues: CASSEKGDRGLMESPLHF.

The V and J genes are TRBV12-5 and TRBJ2-1; D is possibly TRBD2 (6 bases). The germline V and J ends were trimmed by 6 bases and 4 bases, with 16 bases remaining between them. The CDR3 spans 15 residues. Germline V lookup: CDR1 LGHNT, CDR2 FRNRAP. CDR3 DNA sequence: TGTGCTAGTGGGCGGGGACCACAAATGTACAATGAGCAGTTCTTC. Its translation: CASGRGPQMYNEQFF.

The rearrangement links TRBV5-4 to TRBJ2-7; 13 nucleotides line up with TRBD2. This CDR3 is 16 amino acids long. The junction had 5 bases not matched to a gene; V was cut back by 0 bases and J by 5 bases. Germline lookup yields CDR1 SGHNT and CDR2 YYREEE (reference sequence). Here the CDR3 reads CASSLAMTSGGNEQYF. The CDR3 DNA follows: TGTGCCAGCAGCTTGGCTATGACTAGCGGGGGGAACGAGCAGTACTTC.

The chain has TRBV6-6 and TRBJ2-6; TRBD1 matches 7 bases. The V and J ends lost 5 bases and 1 base, in that order; junction bases with no gene match: 14. Germline CDR1 is MNHNY and CDR2 is SVGAGI (reference sequence). The length of the CDR3 is 19 residues. The CDR3 region has the DNA TGTGCCAGCAGTCGCCTTAAGGGGGCAAGTGTTTCTGGGGCCAACGTCCTGACTTTC. It encodes CASSRLKGASVSGANVLTF.

This chain links TRBV6-2 or TRBV6-3 with TRBJ1-5; 7 nucleotides line up with TRBD1. Germline V gene sequence: CDR1 MNHEY, CDR2 SVGEGT. The CDR3 runs to 14 residues. Germline trimming cut 5 bases from V and 7 bases from J; bases unmatched to any gene: 8. CDR3 region: CASSHDRAGQPQHF. The DNA for the CDR3 is TGTGCCAGCAGTCACGACAGGGCTGGGCAGCCCCAGCATTTT.

In DNA form, the CDR3 reads TGTGCCAGCAGTGAAACTAGCGGATCCATCCACGAGCAGTACTTC. This encodes CASSETSGSIHEQYF. This chain links TRBV6-1 with TRBJ2-7; TRBD2 agrees at 8 bases. With V trimmed by 2 bases and J by 5 bases, 8 bases remained unmatched. This CDR3 comprises 15 residues. In germline, CDR1 is MNHNS, CDR2 SASEGT.